This T cell receptor (beta chain) was retrieved from a study of cytomegalovirus exposure and HLA in healthy donors. Study-wide background: Researchers previously reported finding fewer than 140 million unique TCR beta sequences from about 170 million T cells. Study outcomes and limitations: Roughly even sequencing depth across donors was the assumption behind the presence/absence analyses. The authors later linked a missense DCLRE1C variant to TCR beta V- and J-gene trimming. The authors judged a highly shared variant cluster likely a sequencing artifact.

Primers included in the PCR were 60 Vbeta and 13 Jbeta primers. Some clones are missing from TCRdb's copy, which holds only in-frame ones; the method was immunoSEQ multiplex PCR. The profile shows under 200,000 clones, 80% of them singletons. Of note for this clone: Its antigen is unknown.

This TCR derives from a man aged 35-49 years in good health and CMV-seronegative. The source material was PBMCs.

The CDR3: CASSLAGTPNQPQHF. CDR3 in DNA: TGTGCCAGCTCATTGGCTGGGACACCCAATCAGCCCCAGCATTTT. The chain employs TRBV18 and TRBJ1-5; the D gene is possibly TRBD1 (6 bases). The CDR3 extends over 15 amino acids. Germline loops: CDR1 KGHSH, CDR2 LQKENI. Deletions cut 5 bases from V and 3 bases from J, with 14 bases between.